What follows describes a single T cell receptor (beta chain). Its target is not known. This entry comes from a study of cytomegalovirus exposure and HLA in healthy donors. Study-level background: Of the donors genotyped, approximately 400 in all, around 76% fell in the Caucasian-associated ancestry cluster.

V was trimmed by 2 bases and J by 5 bases, leaving 11 bases between them. This CDR3 is 14 amino acids long. The germline gives CDR1 MGHRA, CDR2 YSYEKL. Points from the study as a whole: What TCR beta sequences reportedly achieved was accurate prediction of HLA-A and HLA-B alleles in most subjects.

The PCR had 60 Vbeta and 13 Jbeta primers. Measured with immunoSEQ multiplex PCR; TCRdb has only the in-frame clones, and not every one. The listing records 150,000 to 200,000 clones. The clonotype comes from a man aged 25-40 years in good health and CMV-seronegative. The rearrangement links TRBV4-1 to TRBJ2-3; TRBD1 is a possible D gene (6 bases). What was sequenced was PBMCs. The CDR3 loop reads CASSQPLRGDTQYF. CDR3 DNA sequence: TGCGCCAGCAGCCAACCTCTCAGGGGAGATACGCAGTATTTT.